The rows below give T cell receptor beta chains drawn from one sample of a study of blood T cell repertoires in COVID-19. The table came from immunoSEQ multiplex PCR; TCRdb's copy has only in-frame clones and leaves some out. The sample lists roughly 40,000 clones, around 86% occurring once. What was sequenced was peripheral blood. These receptors were taken from a man aged 45-65 years in a cohort sampled during active COVID-19. CDR3s include the opening cysteine and the closing phenylalanine or tryptophan. D genes are given only for firm matches. The size of a clone is reported for some rows only, either as once, few or many, or as a class for expanded clones.

clone_size d_call j_call v_call cdr3_aa cdr3_nt
once NA TRBJ1-5 TRBV2 CASSDPGEPQHF TGTGCCAGCAGCGACCCAGGTGAGCCCCAGCATTTT
once TRBD1 TRBJ2-2 TRBV3-1/TRBV3-2 CASSQLIRTGPYTGELFF TGTGCCAGCAGCCAATTAATTAGGACAGGCCCCTACACCGGGGAGCTGTTTTTT
once NA TRBJ1-4 TRBV16 CASSPGWDEKLFF TGTGCCAGCAGTCCAGGGTGGGATGAAAAACTGTTTTTT
NA NA TRBJ1-2 TRBV6-6 CASSPRRGRQGPNYGYTF TGTGCCAGCAGTCCCCGTCGGGGACGTCAGGGGCCTAACTATGGCTACACCTTC
NA TRBD2 TRBJ2-5 TRBV5-1 CASSRTSGQETQYF TGCGCCAGCAGCCGGACTAGCGGGCAAGAGACCCAGTACTTC
NA NA TRBJ2-7 TRBV2 CASSEVGAGSYEQYF TGTGCCAGCAGTGAAGTGGGGGCGGGTTCCTACGAGCAGTACTTC
NA TRBD2 TRBJ2-5 TRBV7-9 CASSLPLAGDKETQYF TGTGCCAGCAGCCTACCTCTGGCGGGGGATAAAGAGACCCAGTACTTC
NA TRBD1 TRBJ1-2 TRBV5-1 CASSPWDSGYGYTF TGCGCCAGCAGCCCCTGGGACAGCGGCTATGGCTACACCTTC
NA TRBD2 TRBJ2-7 TRBV7-2 CASSLAGLADYEQYF TGTGCCAGCAGCTTAGCGGGACTAGCGGACTACGAGCAGTACTTC
NA NA TRBJ2-3 TRBV24-1 CATSDPGDSTDTQYF TGTGCCACCAGTGATCCGGGGGACAGCACAGATACGCAGTATTTT
NA NA TRBJ2-1 TRBV21-1 CASSKGLAGINEQFF TGTGCCAGCAGCAAAGGTCTAGCGGGGATCAATGAGCAGTTCTTC
NA TRBD1 TRBJ2-7 TRBV6-5 CASSSLAGGYEQYF TGTGCCAGCAGTTCGCTGGCAGGGGGCTACGAGCAGTACTTC
NA NA TRBJ1-1 TRBV6-6 CASSSPSGGYTEAFF TGTGCCAGCAGTTCCCCGAGTGGGGGGTACACTGAAGCTTTCTTT
NA NA TRBJ2-5 TRBV5-1 CASSRTRAGETQYF TGCGCCAGCAGTCGGACACGGGCCGGAGAGACCCAGTACTTC
NA TRBD2 TRBJ2-1 TRBV6-4 CASSESGETSGIGNEQFF TGTGCCAGCAGTGAATCGGGGGAGACTAGCGGGATAGGGAATGAGCAGTTCTTC
NA TRBD1 TRBJ2-1 TRBV3-1/TRBV3-2 CASSRSGTGTEQFF TGTGCCAGCAGCCGTTCAGGGACAGGGACTGAGCAGTTCTTC
NA NA TRBJ1-1 TRBV5-6 CASSWGDTEAFF TGTGCCAGCAGCTGGGGGGACACTGAAGCTTTCTTT
NA NA TRBJ2-7 TRBV7-9 CASTSSAYEQYF TGTGCCAGCACCTCGAGCGCGTACGAGCAGTACTTC
NA NA TRBJ2-2 TRBV24-1 CATSEGDGELFF TGTGCCACCAGTGAAGGGGACGGGGAGCTGTTTTTT
NA TRBD1 TRBJ1-2 TRBV3-1/TRBV3-2 CASSPQDRAGFNYGYTF TGTGCCAGCAGCCCTCAGGACAGGGCGGGCTTTAACTATGGCTACACCTTC
once TRBD2 TRBJ2-7 TRBV11-2 CASSRTSGSYEQYF TGTGCCAGCAGCCGAACTAGCGGCTCCTACGAGCAGTACTTC
NA NA TRBJ2-1 TRBV18 CASSPSQGGYNEQFF TGTGCCAGCTCACCAAGCCAGGGAGGCTACAATGAGCAGTTCTTC
NA NA TRBJ1-5 TRBV27 CASSSGGGPSNQPQHF TGTGCCAGCAGTTCGGGGGGGGGCCCTAGCAATCAGCCCCAGCATTTT
NA TRBD2 TRBJ2-1 TRBV11-1 CASSLSLAGYYNEQFF TGTGCCAGCAGCTTAAGTCTAGCGGGGTACTACAATGAGCAGTTCTTC
NA NA TRBJ1-2 TRBV21-1 CASSKEIERANYGYTF TGTGCCAGCAGCAAAGAAATCGAGAGAGCTAACTATGGCTACACCTTC
NA NA TRBJ2-5 TRBV4-1 CASSPWEAPGQETQYF TGCGCCAGCAGCCCGTGGGAGGCTCCGGGACAAGAGACCCAGTACTTC
NA TRBD1 TRBJ2-5 TRBV6-2/TRBV6-3 CASSGTGQQETQYF TGTGCCAGCAGTGGGACAGGACAGCAAGAGACCCAGTACTTC
NA TRBD2 TRBJ2-1 TRBV19 CASSREAGVGGNEQFF TGTGCCAGTAGTAGGGAAGCGGGAGTTGGAGGCAATGAGCAGTTCTTC
NA NA TRBJ1-1 TRBV5-1 CASSLDMGATEAFF TGCGCCAGCAGCTTGGATATGGGGGCCACTGAAGCTTTCTTT
NA NA TRBJ2-1 TRBV27 CASSFRGNNEQFF TGTGCCAGCAGTTTTCGAGGGAACAATGAGCAGTTCTTC
once NA TRBJ1-6 TRBV29-1 CSVEDPGGGLYNSPLHF TGCAGCGTTGAAGATCCCGGAGGAGGCCTATATAATTCACCCCTCCACTTT
NA TRBD1 TRBJ1-3 TRBV3-1/TRBV3-2 CASGTDRAGNTIYF TGTGCCAGCGGAACGGACAGGGCTGGAAACACCATATATTTT
NA NA TRBJ2-7 TRBV7-2 CASRPAGGSSYEQYF TGTGCCAGCAGACCGGCTGGGGGGAGCTCCTACGAGCAGTACTTC
NA NA TRBJ1-5 TRBV7-9 CASSLASGDYSNQPQHF TGTGCCAGCAGCTTAGCGTCAGGGGACTATAGCAATCAGCCCCAGCATTTT
NA TRBD1 TRBJ2-3 TRBV5-1 CASSLGQGLTDTQYF TGCGCCAGCAGCTTGGGACAGGGGCTCACAGATACGCAGTATTTT
NA NA TRBJ2-6 TRBV5-1 CASSLKGTGANVLTF TGCGCCAGCAGCTTGAAGGGGACTGGGGCCAACGTCCTGACTTTC
NA NA TRBJ1-2 TRBV5-1 CASSPVVYRAGNYGYTF TGCGCCAGCAGCCCGGTGGTTTACAGGGCCGGCAACTATGGCTACACCTTC
NA TRBD1 TRBJ1-6 TRBV4-1 CASSDQTGVNSPLHF TGCGCCAGCAGCGACCAAACAGGGGTGAATTCACCCCTCCACTTT
NA NA TRBJ1-2 TRBV4-1 CASSPLGGPGYTF TGCGCCAGCAGCCCGCTGGGGGGTCCAGGCTACACCTTC
NA NA TRBJ2-6 TRBV4-1 CASSQSGRGSGANVLTF TGCGCCAGCAGCCAAAGTGGGCGTGGCTCTGGGGCCAACGTCCTGACTTTC